This record covers a single TCR beta chain. Germline values: CDR1 ENHRY, CDR2 SYGVKD. This CDR3 region has 15 residues. Trimming took 2 bases from V and 1 from J, leaving 11 bases between them. The sample is drawn from a study of cytomegalovirus exposure and HLA in healthy donors. Libraries were prepared by immunoSEQ multiplex PCR; TCRdb keeps only in-frame clonotypes and omits some of them. Altogether nearly 200,000 clones are present, around 80% being singletons, with the ten largest covering around an eighth. The clonotype originates from a woman between 25 and 40 years old in good health and CMV-seropositive. The rearrangement uses TRBV10-3 and TRBJ1-1; D possibly corresponds to TRBD1 (5 bases). Material for sequencing was PBMCs. The CDR3 region has the DNA TGTGCCATCAGTGAGACACTAACAGGGAACACTGAAGCTTTCTTT. Translation: CAISETLTGNTEAFF.